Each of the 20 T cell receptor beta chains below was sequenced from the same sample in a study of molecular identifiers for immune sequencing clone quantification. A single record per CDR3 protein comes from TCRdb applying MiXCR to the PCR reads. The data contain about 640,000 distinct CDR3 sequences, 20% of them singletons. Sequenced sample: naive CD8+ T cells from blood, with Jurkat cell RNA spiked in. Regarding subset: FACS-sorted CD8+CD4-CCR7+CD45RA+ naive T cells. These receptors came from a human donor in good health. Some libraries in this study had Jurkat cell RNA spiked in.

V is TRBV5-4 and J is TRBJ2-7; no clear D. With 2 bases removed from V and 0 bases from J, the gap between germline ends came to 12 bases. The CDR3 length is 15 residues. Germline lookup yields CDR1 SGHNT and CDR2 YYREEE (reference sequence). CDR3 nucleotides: TGTGCCAGCAGCTTCGCGTCAGGCGCCTCCTACGAGCAGTACTTC. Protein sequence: CASSFASGASYEQYF.

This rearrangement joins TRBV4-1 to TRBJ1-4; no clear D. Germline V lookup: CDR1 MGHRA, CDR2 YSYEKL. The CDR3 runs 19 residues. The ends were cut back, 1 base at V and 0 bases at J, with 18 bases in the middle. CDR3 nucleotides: TGCGCCAGCAGCCAAGTAGTTGGAGGGAGTAAAGCAACTAATGAAAAACTGTTTTTT. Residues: CASSQVVGGSKATNEKLFF.

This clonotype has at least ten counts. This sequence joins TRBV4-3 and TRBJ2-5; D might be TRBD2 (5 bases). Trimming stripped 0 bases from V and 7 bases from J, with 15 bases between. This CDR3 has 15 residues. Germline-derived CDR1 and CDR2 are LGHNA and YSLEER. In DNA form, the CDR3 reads TGCGCCAGCAGCCAAGATCGCTCTAGCTCGGGGACCCAGTACTTC. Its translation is CASSQDRSSSGTQYF.

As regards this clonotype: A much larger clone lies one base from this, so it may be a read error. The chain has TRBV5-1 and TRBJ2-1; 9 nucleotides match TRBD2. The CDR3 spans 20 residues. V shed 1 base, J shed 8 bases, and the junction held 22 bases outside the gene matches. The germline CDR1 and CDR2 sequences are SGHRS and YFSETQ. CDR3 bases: TGCGCCAGCAGCTTGAACATTATTAGGGGCGGGAGGGCCGGATCCCATGAGCAGTTCTTC. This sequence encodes CASSLNIIRGGRAGSHEQFF.

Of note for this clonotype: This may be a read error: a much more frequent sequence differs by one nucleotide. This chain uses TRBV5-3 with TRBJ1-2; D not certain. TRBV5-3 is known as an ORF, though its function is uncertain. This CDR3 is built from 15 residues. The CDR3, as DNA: TGTGCCAGCAGCTCGGAGGCCTTCCGACCCTATGGCTACACCTTC. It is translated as CASSSEAFRPYGYTF.

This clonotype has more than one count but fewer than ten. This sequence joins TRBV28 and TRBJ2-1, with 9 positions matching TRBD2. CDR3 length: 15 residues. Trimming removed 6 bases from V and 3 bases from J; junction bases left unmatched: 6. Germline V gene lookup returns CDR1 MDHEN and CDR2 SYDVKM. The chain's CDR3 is CASSSSGADYNEQFF. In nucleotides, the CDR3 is TGTGCCAGCAGCTCTAGCGGGGCTGACTACAATGAGCAGTTCTTC.

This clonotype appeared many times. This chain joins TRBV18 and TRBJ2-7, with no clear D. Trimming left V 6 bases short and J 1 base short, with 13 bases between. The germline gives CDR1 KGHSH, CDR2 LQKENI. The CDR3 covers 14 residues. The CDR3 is CASSPDGPSYEQYF. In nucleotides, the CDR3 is TGTGCCAGCTCCCCGGACGGTCCTTCCTACGAGCAGTACTTC. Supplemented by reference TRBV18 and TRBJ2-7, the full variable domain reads NAGVMQNPRHLVRRRGQEARLRCSPMKGHSHVYWYRQLPEEGLKFMVYLQKENIIDESGMPKERFSAEFPKEGPSILRIQQVVRGDSAAYFCASSPDGPSYEQYFGPGTRLTVT.

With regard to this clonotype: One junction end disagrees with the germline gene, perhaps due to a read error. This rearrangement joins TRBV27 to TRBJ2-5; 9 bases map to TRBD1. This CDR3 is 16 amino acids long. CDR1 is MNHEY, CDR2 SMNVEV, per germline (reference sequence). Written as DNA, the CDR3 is TGTGCCGGCAGTCTAGGGGCGACAGGGGGAGGAGAGACCCAGTACTTC. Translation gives CAGSLGATGGGETQYF.

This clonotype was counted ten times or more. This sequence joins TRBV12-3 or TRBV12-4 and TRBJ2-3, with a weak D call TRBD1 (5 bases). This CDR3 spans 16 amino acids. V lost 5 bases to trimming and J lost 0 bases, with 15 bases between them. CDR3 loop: CASSMTDSPSTDTQYF. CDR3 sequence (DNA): TGTGCCAGCAGTATGACAGATTCCCCTAGCACAGATACGCAGTATTTT.

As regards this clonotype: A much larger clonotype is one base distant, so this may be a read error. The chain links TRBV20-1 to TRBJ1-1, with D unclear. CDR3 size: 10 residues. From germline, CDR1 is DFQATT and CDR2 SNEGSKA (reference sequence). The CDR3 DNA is TGCAGTGTCCTGAGGGCTGAAGCTTCCTTT. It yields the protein CSVLRAEASF.

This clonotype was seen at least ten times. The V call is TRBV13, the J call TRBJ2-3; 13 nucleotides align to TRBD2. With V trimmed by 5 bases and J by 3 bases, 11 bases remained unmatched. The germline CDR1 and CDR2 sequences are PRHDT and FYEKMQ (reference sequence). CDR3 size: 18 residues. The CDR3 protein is CASSPGLAGDLFTDTQYF. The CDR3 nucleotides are TGTGCCAGCAGCCCCGGACTAGCGGGGGACCTCTTTACAGATACGCAGTATTTT.

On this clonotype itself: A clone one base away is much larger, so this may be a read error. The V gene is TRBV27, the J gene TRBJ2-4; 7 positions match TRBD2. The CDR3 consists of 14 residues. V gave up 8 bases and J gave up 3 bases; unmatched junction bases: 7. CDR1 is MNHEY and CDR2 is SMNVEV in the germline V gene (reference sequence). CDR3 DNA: TGTGCCAGCCGTTCGGCGGGGGTCAAAAACATTCAGTACTTC. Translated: CASRSAGVKNIQYF.

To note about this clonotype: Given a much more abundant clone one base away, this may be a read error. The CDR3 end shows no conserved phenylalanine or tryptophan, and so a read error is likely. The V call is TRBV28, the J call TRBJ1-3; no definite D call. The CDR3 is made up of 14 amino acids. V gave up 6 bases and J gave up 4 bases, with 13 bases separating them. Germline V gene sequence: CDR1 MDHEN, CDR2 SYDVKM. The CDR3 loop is CASSHPRTGNTIYL. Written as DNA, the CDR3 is TGTGCCAGCAGCCATCCCCGGACGGGAAACACCATATATCTT.

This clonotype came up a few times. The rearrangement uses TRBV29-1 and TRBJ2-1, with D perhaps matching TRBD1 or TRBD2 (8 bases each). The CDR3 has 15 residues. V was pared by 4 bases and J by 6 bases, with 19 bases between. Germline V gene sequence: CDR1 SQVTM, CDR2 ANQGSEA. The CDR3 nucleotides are TGCAGCGTTGTTACAGGGGGGGGACTAGTCAATGAGCAGTTCTTC. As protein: CSVVTGGGLVNEQFF.

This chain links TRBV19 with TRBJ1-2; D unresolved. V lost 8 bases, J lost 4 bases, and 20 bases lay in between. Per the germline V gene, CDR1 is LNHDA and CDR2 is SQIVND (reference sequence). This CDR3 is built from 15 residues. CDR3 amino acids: CASLGMFLDGYGYTF. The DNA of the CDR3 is TGTGCCAGTTTGGGGATGTTCTTGGATGGCTATGGCTACACCTTC.

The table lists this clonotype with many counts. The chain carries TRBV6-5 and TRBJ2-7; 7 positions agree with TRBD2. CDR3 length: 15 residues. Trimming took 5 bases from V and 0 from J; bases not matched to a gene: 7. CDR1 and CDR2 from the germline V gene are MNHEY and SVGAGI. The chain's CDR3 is CASSPGGGSSYEQYF. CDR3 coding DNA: TGTGCCAGCAGTCCCGGGGGAGGGAGCTCCTACGAGCAGTACTTC.

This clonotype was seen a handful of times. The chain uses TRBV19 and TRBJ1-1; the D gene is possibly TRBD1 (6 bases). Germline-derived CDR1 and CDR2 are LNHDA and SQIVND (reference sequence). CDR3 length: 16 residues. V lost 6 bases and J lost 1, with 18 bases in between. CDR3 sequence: CASRITPGHPNTEAFF. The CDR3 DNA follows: TGTGCCAGTAGAATCACACCGGGACACCCGAACACTGAAGCTTTCTTT.

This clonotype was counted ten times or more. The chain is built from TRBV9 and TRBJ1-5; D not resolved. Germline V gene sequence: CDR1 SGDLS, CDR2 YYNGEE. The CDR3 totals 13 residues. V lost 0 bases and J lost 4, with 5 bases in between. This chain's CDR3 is CASSVAPNQPQHF. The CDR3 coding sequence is TGTGCCAGCAGCGTAGCTCCTAATCAGCCCCAGCATTTT.

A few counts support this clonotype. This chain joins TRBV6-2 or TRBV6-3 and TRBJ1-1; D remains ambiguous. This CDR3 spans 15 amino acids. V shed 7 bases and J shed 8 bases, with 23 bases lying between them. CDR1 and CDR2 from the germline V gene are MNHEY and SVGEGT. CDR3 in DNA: TGTGCCAGCACCACTGTCGTGGCACCTACTACCGAAGCTTTCTTT. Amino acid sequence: CASTTVVAPTTEAFF.

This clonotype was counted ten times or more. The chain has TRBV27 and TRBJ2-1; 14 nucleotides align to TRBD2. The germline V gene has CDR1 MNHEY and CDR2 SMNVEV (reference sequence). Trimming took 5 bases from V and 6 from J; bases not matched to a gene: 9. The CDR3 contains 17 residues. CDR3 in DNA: TGTGCCAGCAGTACTTACTACGGGACTAGCGGGGGCAATGAGCAGTTCTTC. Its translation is CASSTYYGTSGGNEQFF.